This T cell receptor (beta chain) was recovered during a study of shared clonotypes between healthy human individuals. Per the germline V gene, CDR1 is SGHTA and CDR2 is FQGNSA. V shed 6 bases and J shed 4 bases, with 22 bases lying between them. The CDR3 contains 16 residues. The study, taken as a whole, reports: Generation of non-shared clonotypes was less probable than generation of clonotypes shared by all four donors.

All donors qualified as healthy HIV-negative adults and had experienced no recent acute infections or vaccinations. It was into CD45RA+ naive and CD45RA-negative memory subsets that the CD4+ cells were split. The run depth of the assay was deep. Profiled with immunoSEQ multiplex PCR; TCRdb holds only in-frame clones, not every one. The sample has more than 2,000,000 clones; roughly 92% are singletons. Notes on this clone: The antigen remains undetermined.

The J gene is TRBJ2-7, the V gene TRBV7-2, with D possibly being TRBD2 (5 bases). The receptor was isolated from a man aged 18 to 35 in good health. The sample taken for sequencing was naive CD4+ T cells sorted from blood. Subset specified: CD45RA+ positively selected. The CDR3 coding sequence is TGTGCCAGCAGTACCACCTCCGTGGGAGCAGATTACGAGCAGTACTTC. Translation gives CASSTTSVGADYEQYF. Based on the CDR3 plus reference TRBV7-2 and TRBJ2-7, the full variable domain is GAGVSQSPSNKVTEKGKDVELRCDPISGHTALYWYRQSLGQGLEFLIYFQGNSAPDKSGLPSDRFSAERTGGSVSTLTIQRTQQEDSAVYLCASSTTSVGADYEQYFGPGTRLTVT.